This T cell receptor (beta chain) was identified in a study of OX40 agonist ivuxolimab in advanced cancers. Study-wide context: From about 20 to 79 years was the age range, with a mean of about 56 years, and about 83% were male.

Note on this clone: Its antigen is not known.

Some clones are missing from TCRdb's copy, which holds only in-frame ones; the method was immunoSEQ multiplex PCR. This table holds some 57,000 clones, about 90% found once. The study, taken as a whole, reports: Nonresponders included some who also had low normalized T-cell clonal expansion. Among the lowest levels of clonal expansion were found in partial responders at 0.1-3.0 mg/kg. Averaged across samples, CD8+ T cells carried more expanded clones than CD4+ did.

The TCR comes from an adult with an advanced solid tumor such as melanoma, head and neck, liver or kidney cancer. Sequenced here: CD4+ or CD8+ T cells sorted from blood, sampled in a trial of the OX40 agonist ivuxolimab.

The CDR3 region is CASSYLAGSYNEQFF. The CDR3 nucleotides are TGTGCCAGCAGTTACCTGGCGGGTTCCTACAATGAGCAGTTCTTC. The V gene is TRBV6-5, the J gene TRBJ2-1; a weak D match, TRBD2 (5 bases). Germline CDR1 reads MNHEY; CDR2 reads SVGAGI. With 2 bases removed from V and 1 base from J, the gap between germline ends came to 9 bases. This CDR3 region has 15 residues.